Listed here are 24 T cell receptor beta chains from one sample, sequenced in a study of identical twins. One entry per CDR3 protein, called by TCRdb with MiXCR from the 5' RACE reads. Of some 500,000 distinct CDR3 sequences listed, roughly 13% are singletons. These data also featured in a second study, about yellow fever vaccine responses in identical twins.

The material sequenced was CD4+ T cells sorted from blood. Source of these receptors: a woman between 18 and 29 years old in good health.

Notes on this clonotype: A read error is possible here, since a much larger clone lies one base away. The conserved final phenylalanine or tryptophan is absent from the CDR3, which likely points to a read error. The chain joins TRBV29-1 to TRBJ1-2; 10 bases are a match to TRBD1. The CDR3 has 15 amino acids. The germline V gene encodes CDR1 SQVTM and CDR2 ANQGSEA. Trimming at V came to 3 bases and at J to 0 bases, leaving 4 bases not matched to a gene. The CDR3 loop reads CSVDGQGVTNYGYTS. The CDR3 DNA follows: TGCAGCGTTGACGGACAGGGGGTAACTAACTATGGCTACACCTCC.

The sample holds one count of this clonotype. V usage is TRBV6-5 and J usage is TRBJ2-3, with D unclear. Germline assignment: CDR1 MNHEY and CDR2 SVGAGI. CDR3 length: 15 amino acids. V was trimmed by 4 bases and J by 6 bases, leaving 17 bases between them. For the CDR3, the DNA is TGTGCCAGCAGTTTAGGCCCGGCCAGCCCCGATACGCAGTATTTT. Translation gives CASSLGPASPDTQYF.

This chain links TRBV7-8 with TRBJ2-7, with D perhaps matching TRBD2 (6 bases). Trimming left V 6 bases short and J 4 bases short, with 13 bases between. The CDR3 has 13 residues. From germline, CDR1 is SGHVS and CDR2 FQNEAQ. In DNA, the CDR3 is TGTGCCAGCAGTAATAGCGGACCGTACGAGCAGTACTTC. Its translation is CASSNSGPYEQYF.

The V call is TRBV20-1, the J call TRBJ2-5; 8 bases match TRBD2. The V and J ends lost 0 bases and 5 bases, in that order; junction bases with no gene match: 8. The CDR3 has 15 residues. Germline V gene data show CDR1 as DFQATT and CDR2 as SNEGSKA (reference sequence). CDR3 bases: TGCAGTGCTAGAGAGTCGAAAAGCGGGGGCGAGACCCAGTACTTC. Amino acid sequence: CSARESKSGGETQYF.

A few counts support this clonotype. As DNA, the CDR3 is TGCAGTGCTAGAAAGGATGAGCAGTTCTTC. Its translation is CSARKDEQFF. The chain employs TRBV20-1 and TRBJ2-1; no clear D gene. There are 10 residues in the CDR3. Germline V gene data show CDR1 as DFQATT and CDR2 as SNEGSKA (reference sequence). V lost 2 bases and J lost 8, with 4 bases in between.

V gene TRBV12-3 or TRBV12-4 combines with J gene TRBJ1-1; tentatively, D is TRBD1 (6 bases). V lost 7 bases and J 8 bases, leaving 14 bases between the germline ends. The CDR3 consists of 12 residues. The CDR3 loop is CASTQRGGEAFF. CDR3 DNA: TGTGCCAGCACCCAGCGGGGGGGCGAAGCTTTCTTT.

The CDR3 coding sequence is TGCAGTGCTAGAGCTAGTAATAATTCACCCCTCCACTTT. Protein sequence: CSARASNNSPLHF. The V gene is TRBV20-1, the J gene TRBJ1-6; unclear D gene. The CDR3 consists of 13 residues. Trimming pared 1 base from V and 5 bases from J, leaving 6 bases between. Germline V gene data show CDR1 as DFQATT and CDR2 as SNEGSKA (reference sequence).

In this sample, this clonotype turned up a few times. CDR3 in DNA: TGCAGCGTTGAAGGGACAGGGAGAAGGGTCTACGAGCAGTACTTC. As protein: CSVEGTGRRVYEQYF. The V and J genes are TRBV29-1 and TRBJ2-7; 8 bases are shared with TRBD1. This CDR3 is 15 amino acids long. Germline CDR1 is SQVTM and CDR2 is ANQGSEA. The ends lost 1 base at V and 3 bases at J; junction bases unmatched: 8.

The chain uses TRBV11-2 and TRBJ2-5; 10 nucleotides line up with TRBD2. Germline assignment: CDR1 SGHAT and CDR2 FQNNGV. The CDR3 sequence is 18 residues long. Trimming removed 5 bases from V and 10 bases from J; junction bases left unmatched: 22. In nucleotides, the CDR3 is TGTGCCAGCAGCCAATATACTAGCCGTAGCGGGAGGCCTAGAGACCAGTACTTC. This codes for CASSQYTSRSGRPRDQYF.

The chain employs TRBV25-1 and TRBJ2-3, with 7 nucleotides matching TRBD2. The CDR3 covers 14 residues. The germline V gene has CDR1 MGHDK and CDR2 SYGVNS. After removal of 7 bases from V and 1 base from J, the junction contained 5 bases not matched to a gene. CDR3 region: CASISSGGTDTQYF. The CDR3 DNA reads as TGTGCCAGCATCTCTAGCGGTGGCACAGATACGCAGTATTTT. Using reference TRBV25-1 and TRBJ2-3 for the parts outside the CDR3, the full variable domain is EADIYQTPRYLVIGTGKKITLECSQTMGHDKMYWYQQDPGMELHLIHYSYGVNSTEKGDLSSESTVSRIRTEHFPLTLESARPSHTSQYLCASISSGGTDTQYFGPGTRLTVL.

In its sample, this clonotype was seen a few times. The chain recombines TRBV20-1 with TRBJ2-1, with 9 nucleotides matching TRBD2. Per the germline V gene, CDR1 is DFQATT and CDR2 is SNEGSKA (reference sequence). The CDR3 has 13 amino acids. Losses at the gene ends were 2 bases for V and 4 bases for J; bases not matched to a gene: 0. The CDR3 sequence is CSARLAGYNEQFF. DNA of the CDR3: TGCAGTGCTAGACTAGCGGGATACAATGAGCAGTTCTTC.

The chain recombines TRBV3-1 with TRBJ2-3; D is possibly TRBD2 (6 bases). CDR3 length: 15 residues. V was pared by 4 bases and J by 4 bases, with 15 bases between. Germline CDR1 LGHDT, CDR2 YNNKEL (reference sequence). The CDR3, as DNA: TGTGCCAGCAGCCGCGGGGTGCCTTGGTCAGATACGCAGTATTTT. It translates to CASSRGVPWSDTQYF.

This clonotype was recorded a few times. The CDR3 protein is CASSFAGGLYNEQFF. CDR3 sequence (DNA): TGCGCCAGCAGCTTCGCGGGGGGGCTATACAATGAGCAGTTCTTC. The rearrangement links TRBV5-1 to TRBJ2-1; 9 bases match TRBD2. From germline, CDR1 is SGHRS and CDR2 YFSETQ. This CDR3 region has 15 residues. Trimming took 2 bases from V and 4 from J; bases not matched to a gene: 4.

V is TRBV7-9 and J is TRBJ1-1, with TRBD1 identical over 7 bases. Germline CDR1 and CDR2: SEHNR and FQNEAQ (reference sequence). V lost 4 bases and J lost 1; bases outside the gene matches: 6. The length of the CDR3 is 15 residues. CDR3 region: CASSSYRGQNTEAFF. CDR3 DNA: TGTGCCAGCAGCTCTTACAGGGGACAGAACACTGAAGCTTTCTTT.

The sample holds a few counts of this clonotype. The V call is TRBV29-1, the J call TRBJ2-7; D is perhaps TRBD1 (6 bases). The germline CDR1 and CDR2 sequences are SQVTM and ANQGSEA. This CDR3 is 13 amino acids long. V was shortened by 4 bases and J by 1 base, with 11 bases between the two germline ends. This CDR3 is CSVGQAQSYEQYF. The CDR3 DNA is TGCAGCGTTGGACAGGCCCAATCCTACGAGCAGTACTTC.

The CDR3 reads CATSDLDPGQGFGTQYF. The CDR3 nucleotides read TGTGCCACCAGTGACTTAGACCCGGGACAGGGATTCGGGACCCAGTACTTC. The chain carries TRBV24-1 and TRBJ2-5; the match to TRBD1 covers 9 bases. The V segment lost 4 bases and the J segment 7 bases; nucleotides outside the gene matches: 15. The germline V gene encodes CDR1 KGHDR and CDR2 SFDVKD. The CDR3 consists of 17 residues.

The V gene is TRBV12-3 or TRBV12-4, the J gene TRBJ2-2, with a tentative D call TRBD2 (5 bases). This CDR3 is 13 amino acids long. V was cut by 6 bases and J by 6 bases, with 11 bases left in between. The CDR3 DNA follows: TGTGCCAGCAGACTACTAGTGGCCGGGGAGCTGTTTTTT. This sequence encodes CASRLLVAGELFF.

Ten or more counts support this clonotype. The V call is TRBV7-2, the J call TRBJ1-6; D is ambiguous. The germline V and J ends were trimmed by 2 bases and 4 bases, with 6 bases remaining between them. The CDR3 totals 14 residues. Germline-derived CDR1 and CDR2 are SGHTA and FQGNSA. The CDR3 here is CASSLRSYNSPLHF. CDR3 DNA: TGTGCCAGCAGCTTACGGAGTTATAATTCACCCCTCCACTTT. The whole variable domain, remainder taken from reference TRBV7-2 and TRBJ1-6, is GAGVSQSPSNKVTEKGKDVELRCDPISGHTALYWYRQSLGQGLEFLIYFQGNSAPDKSGLPSDRFSAERTGGSVSTLTIQRTQQEDSAVYLCASSLRSYNSPLHFGNGTRLTVT.

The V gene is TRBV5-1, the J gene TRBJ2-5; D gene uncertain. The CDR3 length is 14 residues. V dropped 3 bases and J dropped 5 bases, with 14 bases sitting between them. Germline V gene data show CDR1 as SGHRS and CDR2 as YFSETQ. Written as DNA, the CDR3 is TGCGCCAGCAGCTCGGAGCAGGCGCGGGAGACCCAGTACTTC. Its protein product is CASSSEQARETQYF.

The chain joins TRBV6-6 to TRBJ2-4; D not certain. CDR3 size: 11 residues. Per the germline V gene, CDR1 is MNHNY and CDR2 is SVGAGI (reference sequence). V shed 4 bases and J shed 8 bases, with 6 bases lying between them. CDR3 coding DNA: TGTGCCAGCAGTTTGAGTGACATTCAGTACTTC. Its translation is CASSLSDIQYF.

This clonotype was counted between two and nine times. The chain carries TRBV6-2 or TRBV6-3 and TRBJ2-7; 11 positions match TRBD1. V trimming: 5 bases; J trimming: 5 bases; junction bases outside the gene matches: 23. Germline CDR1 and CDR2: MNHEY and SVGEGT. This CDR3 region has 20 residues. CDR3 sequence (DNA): TGTGCCAGCAGTCGCACCGGGACAGGGGGTAGCTCTAATCCATCCCACGAGCAGTACTTC. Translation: CASSRTGTGGSSNPSHEQYF.

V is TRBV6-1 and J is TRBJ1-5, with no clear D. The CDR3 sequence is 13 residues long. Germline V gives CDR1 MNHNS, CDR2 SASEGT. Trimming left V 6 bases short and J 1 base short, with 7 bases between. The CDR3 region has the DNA TGTGCCAGCAGGACATTAAGCAATCAGCCCCAGCATTTT. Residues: CASRTLSNQPQHF.

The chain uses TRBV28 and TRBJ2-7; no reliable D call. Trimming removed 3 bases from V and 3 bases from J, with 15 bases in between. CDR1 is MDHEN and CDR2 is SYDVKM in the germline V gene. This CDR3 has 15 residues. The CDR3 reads CASSFPRAAHYEQYF. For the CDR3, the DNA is TGTGCCAGCAGTTTCCCCCGGGCAGCACACTACGAGCAGTACTTC.

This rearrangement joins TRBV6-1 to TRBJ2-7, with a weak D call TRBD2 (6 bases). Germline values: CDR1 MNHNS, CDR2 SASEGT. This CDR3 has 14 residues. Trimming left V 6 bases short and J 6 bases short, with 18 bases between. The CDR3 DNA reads TGTGCCAGCAGGCGGGACTCCTCAGCAGGCGAGCAGTACTTC. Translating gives CASRRDSSAGEQYF.